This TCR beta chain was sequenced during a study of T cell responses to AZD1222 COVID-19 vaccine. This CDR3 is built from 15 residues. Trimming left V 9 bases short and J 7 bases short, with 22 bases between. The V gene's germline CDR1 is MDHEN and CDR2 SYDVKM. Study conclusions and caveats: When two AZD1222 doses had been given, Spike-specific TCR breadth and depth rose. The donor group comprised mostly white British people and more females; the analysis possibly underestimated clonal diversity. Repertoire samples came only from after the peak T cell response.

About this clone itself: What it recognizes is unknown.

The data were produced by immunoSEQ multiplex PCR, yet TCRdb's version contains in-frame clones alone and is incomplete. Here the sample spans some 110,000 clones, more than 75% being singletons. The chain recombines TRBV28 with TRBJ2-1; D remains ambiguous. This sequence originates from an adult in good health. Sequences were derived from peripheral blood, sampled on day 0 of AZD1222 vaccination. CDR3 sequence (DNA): TGTGCCAGTTGGCAACCGGGCTACCGACGTAATGAGCAGTTCTTC. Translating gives CASWQPGYRRNEQFF.